A single sample gave rise to the 23 T cell receptor beta chains below, sequenced in a study of identical twins. One entry per CDR3 protein, called by TCRdb with MiXCR from the 5' RACE reads. The sample has 1.5 million or so distinct CDR3 sequences; about 32% are singletons. Sequenced: cord blood. These receptors came from a newborn girl in good health.

This clonotype has more than one count but fewer than ten. The rearrangement joins TRBV27 to TRBJ1-2, with D possibly being TRBD1 (6 bases). The CDR3 covers 16 residues. Trimming took off 6 bases at V and 6 bases at J, with 23 bases between the two ends. Germline CDR1 and CDR2: MNHEY and SMNVEV (reference sequence). The CDR3 coding sequence is TGTGCCAGCAGCAATTCCCCCGCGGGGGCGCAGGATGGCTACACCTTC. This codes for CASSNSPAGAQDGYTF.

A few counts support this clonotype. The gene calls are TRBV12-3 or TRBV12-4 and TRBJ1-5, with a weak D call TRBD1 (6 bases). The CDR3 covers 15 residues. The V end was cut by 5 bases, the J end by 1 base, with 12 bases between. In DNA form, the CDR3 reads TGTGCCAGCAGTACCCGACAGGTCAGCAATCAGCCCCAGCATTTT. Translated, it gives CASSTRQVSNQPQHF.

This clonotype was picked up a small number of times. V gene TRBV5-1 combines with J gene TRBJ2-1; D is perhaps TRBD1 or TRBD2 (5 bases each). V lost 2 bases and J lost 3, with 12 bases in between. CDR1 is SGHRS and CDR2 is YFSETQ in the germline V gene. This CDR3 is 15 amino acids long. The CDR3 loop reads CASSLWGSDYNEQFF. The CDR3 DNA sequence: TGCGCCAGCAGCTTATGGGGGTCCGACTACAATGAGCAGTTCTTC.

V is TRBV9 and J is TRBJ2-7, with 8 bases matching TRBD2. There are 15 residues in the CDR3. Germline V gene data show CDR1 as SGDLS and CDR2 as YYNGEE. J lost 2 bases, V lost 3 bases, and 7 bases had no gene match. Written as DNA, the CDR3 is TGTGCCAGCAGCGCTGTAGCGGGGCCAGCCTACGAGCAGTACTTC. Translating it yields CASSAVAGPAYEQYF.

In nucleotides, the CDR3 is TGTGCCAGCAGCAAGCGGGGCTCCTACGAGCAGTACTTC. It specifies CASSKRGSYEQYF. The chain joins TRBV7-8 to TRBJ2-7; 7 positions match TRBD2. Germline V CDR1 and CDR2: SGHVS, FQNEAQ. This CDR3 has 13 residues. J was trimmed by 0 bases and V by 5 bases; bases with no gene match: 1.

This clonotype was observed a handful of times. The chain recombines TRBV4-1 with TRBJ1-1; tentative D call: TRBD1 (6 bases). CDR1 is MGHRA, CDR2 YSYEKL, per germline. V gave up 9 bases and J gave up 0 bases, with 20 bases separating them. The CDR3 length is 16 residues. CDR3 amino acids: CASLSQGPNMNTEAFF. CDR3 coding DNA: TGCGCCAGTCTGTCGCAGGGGCCTAATATGAACACTGAAGCTTTCTTT.

The chain links TRBV20-1 to TRBJ1-2; possible D gene TRBD1, 6 bases. The germline V and J ends were trimmed by 6 bases and 0 bases, with 14 bases remaining between them. The CDR3 has 14 amino acids. Germline V gene lookup returns CDR1 DFQATT and CDR2 SNEGSKA (reference sequence). The CDR3 reads CSANPGTTNYGYTF. The CDR3 nucleotides read TGCAGTGCCAACCCCGGGACAACTAACTATGGCTACACCTTC.

This clonotype was picked up a small number of times. The chain employs TRBV3-1 and TRBJ2-3; a possible D gene is TRBD2 (6 bases). Germline V gene data show CDR1 as LGHDT and CDR2 as YNNKEL (reference sequence). The V and J ends lost 0 bases and 3 bases respectively, with 16 bases between them. CDR3 length equals 17 residues. DNA for the CDR3: TGTGCCAGCAGCCAAGATCTCGGGGGACTGAGGACAGATACGCAGTATTTT. It specifies CASSQDLGGLRTDTQYF.

This clonotype was seen a few times. The chain employs TRBV4-1 and TRBJ2-6; a weak D match, TRBD2 (6 bases). The length of the CDR3 is 18 residues. Trimming took off 3 bases at V and 0 bases at J, with 15 bases between the two ends. Germline assignment: CDR1 MGHRA and CDR2 YSYEKL. CDR3 coding DNA: TGCGCCAGCAGCCAGGCGGGACGCCGCAGCTCTGGGGCCAACGTCCTGACTTTC. It specifies CASSQAGRRSSGANVLTF.

This clonotype was seen a few times. The V and J genes are TRBV4-1 and TRBJ2-5; D is ambiguous. Between the trimmed V and J ends, which lost 0 bases and 4 bases, there was a span of 9 bases. The CDR3 has 14 amino acids. Germline CDR1 reads MGHRA; CDR2 reads YSYEKL. CDR3 sequence: CASSQDASPETQYF. CDR3 coding DNA: TGCGCCAGCAGCCAAGATGCCAGTCCAGAGACCCAGTACTTC.

This clonotype has a count of ten or more. The chain is built from TRBV12-3 or TRBV12-4 and TRBJ2-1; D gene uncertain. This CDR3 has 11 amino acids. V was trimmed by 5 bases and J by 6 bases, leaving 5 bases between them. CDR3 loop: CASSKGNEQFF. CDR3 DNA sequence: TGTGCCAGCAGTAAGGGCAATGAGCAGTTCTTC.

The chain uses TRBV12-3 or TRBV12-4 and TRBJ1-4; D is ambiguous. The V end was cut by 8 bases, the J end by 6 bases, with 7 bases between. The CDR3 consists of 11 residues. CDR3 residues: CASRIHEKLFF. DNA for the CDR3: TGTGCCAGCCGAATTCATGAAAAACTGTTTTTT.

The DNA of the CDR3 is TGTGCCAGCAGCTTAGGCCCGACAGGGGAGGTAGACATTCAGTACTTC. It yields the protein CASSLGPTGEVDIQYF. The rearrangement joins TRBV13 to TRBJ2-7; 8 bases fit TRBD1. The DNA matches TRBJ2-4 better at its end, which makes the J call doubtful. Germline V gene sequence: CDR1 PRHDT, CDR2 FYEKMQ (reference sequence). This CDR3 is 16 amino acids long.

This clonotype came up a few times. This rearrangement joins TRBV20-1 to TRBJ2-3; 7 bases line up with TRBD2. The trim removed 1 base at V and 2 bases at J, leaving 6 bases unmatched. Looked up from germline, CDR1 is DFQATT and CDR2 is SNEGSKA (reference sequence). The CDR3 contains 15 residues. CDR3 bases: TGCAGTGCTAGAGGCGGACTAGGCGACACAGATACGCAGTATTTT. Its translation: CSARGGLGDTDTQYF.

The gene calls are TRBV2 and TRBJ2-3; the D gene is possibly TRBD1 (5 bases). The CDR3 is made up of 13 amino acids. Germline CDR1 and CDR2: SNHLY and FYNNEI. The germline V and J ends were trimmed by 8 bases and 5 bases, with 14 bases remaining between them. The CDR3 DNA follows: TGTGCCAGCCCGGCCAGGGCGGAAGATACGCAGTATTTT. Translated, it gives CASPARAEDTQYF.

This chain uses TRBV6-5 with TRBJ1-3; 8 bases align to TRBD1. The V and J ends lost 1 base and 2 bases, in that order; junction bases with no gene match: 1. CDR3 length: 15 amino acids. Germline V CDR1 and CDR2: MNHEY, SVGAGI. Written as DNA, the CDR3 is TGTGCCAGCAGTTACTTACAGGGGGCTGGAAACACCATATATTTT. It specifies CASSYLQGAGNTIYF.

This chain links TRBV10-3 with TRBJ1-2; weak D call: TRBD1 (6 bases). The CDR3 spans 14 residues. From germline, CDR1 is ENHRY and CDR2 SYGVKD. The V end was cut by 10 bases, the J end by 5 bases, with 20 bases between. CDR3 sequence: CATNRAGVEYGYTF. DNA for the CDR3: TGTGCCACCAACCGGGCAGGGGTAGAGTATGGCTACACCTTC.

As concerns this clonotype: A much larger clone is a single base away; this may be a read error. The chain is built from TRBV29-1 and TRBJ2-7, with 10 positions matching TRBD2. Germline CDR1 is SQVTM and CDR2 is ANQGSEA. This CDR3 spans 13 amino acids. The trim removed 7 bases at V and 6 bases at J, leaving 9 bases unmatched. The DNA of the CDR3 is TGCAGCGGGACTAGCGGTTCCCTCTGCGAGCAGTACTTC. Its translation is CSGTSGSLCEQYF.

This sequence joins TRBV7-2 and TRBJ2-7; TRBD2 agrees at 8 bases. V dropped 5 bases and J dropped 0; count of bases not matched to a gene: 3. This CDR3 has 14 residues. Per germline, CDR1 SGHTA and CDR2 FQGNSA. The CDR3: CASSPAGASYEQYF. The CDR3 DNA reads as TGTGCCAGCAGCCCAGCGGGGGCCTCCTACGAGCAGTACTTC.

The chain couples TRBV6-1 to TRBJ1-2; a possible D gene is TRBD1 (6 bases). V gave up 3 bases and J gave up 4 bases, with 9 bases separating them. CDR3 size: 13 residues. The germline V gene has CDR1 MNHNS and CDR2 SASEGT. The CDR3 bases are TGTGCCAGCAGTGACAGGGGTGTCTATGGCTACACCTTC. Encoded protein: CASSDRGVYGYTF.

The chain combines TRBV14 with TRBJ1-6; the match to TRBD1 covers 7 bases. V lost 4 bases, J lost 10 bases, and 7 bases stayed unmatched. Germline CDR1 reads SGHDN; CDR2 reads FVKESK. There are 14 residues in the CDR3. CDR3 DNA: TGTGCCAGCAGCCGACTCAGGACAGGCTCACCCCTCCACTTT. Residues: CASSRLRTGSPLHF.

This clonotype showed up just a few times. The V gene is TRBV7-2, the J gene TRBJ2-1; D uncertain. CDR3 length: 15 amino acids. From germline, CDR1 is SGHTA and CDR2 FQGNSA. The V gene lost 4 bases and the J gene lost 5 bases, with 15 bases spanning the gap. The CDR3 spells CASSSTSLRDNEQFF. In nucleotides, the CDR3 is TGTGCCAGCAGCTCCACCTCCCTAAGGGACAATGAGCAGTTCTTC. The full variable domain, in which reference TRBV7-2 and TRBJ2-1 provide the parts outside the CDR3, is GAGVSQSPSNKVTEKGKDVELRCDPISGHTALYWYRQSLGQGLEFLIYFQGNSAPDKSGLPSDRFSAERTGGSVSTLTIQRTQQEDSAVYLCASSSTSLRDNEQFFGPGTRLTVL.

The genes are TRBV20-1 and TRBJ2-3; D unclear. CDR3 length: 13 residues. Germline assignment: CDR1 DFQATT and CDR2 SNEGSKA (reference sequence). Trimming shortened V by 6 bases and J by 0 bases, and 10 bases separated the two germline ends. The CDR3 here is CSAALGSTDTQYF. The CDR3 DNA follows: TGCAGTGCCGCTCTGGGCAGCACAGATACGCAGTATTTT.